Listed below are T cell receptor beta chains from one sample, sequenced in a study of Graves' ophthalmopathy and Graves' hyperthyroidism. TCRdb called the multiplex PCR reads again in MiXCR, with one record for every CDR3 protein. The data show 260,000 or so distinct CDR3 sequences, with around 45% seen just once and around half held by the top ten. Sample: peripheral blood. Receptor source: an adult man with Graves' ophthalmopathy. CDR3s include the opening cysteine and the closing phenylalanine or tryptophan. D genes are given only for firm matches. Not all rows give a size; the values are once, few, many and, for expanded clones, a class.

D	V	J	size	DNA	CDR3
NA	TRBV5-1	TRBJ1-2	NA	TGCGCCAGCAGCTTACGGGGGTTAGGAGACTATGGCTACACCTTC	CASSLRGLGDYGYTF
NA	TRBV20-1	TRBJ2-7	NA	TGCAGTGCTAGAGCCAGGATAACCTACGAGCAGTACTTC	CSARARITYEQYF
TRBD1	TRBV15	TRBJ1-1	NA	TGTGCCACCAGCAGCAGGGGGGGTTACACTGAAGCTTTCTTT	CATSSRGGYTEAFF
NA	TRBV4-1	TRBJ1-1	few	TGCGCCAGCAGCCAAATGGGGCAGGGCTATGCGGACACTGAAGCTTTCTTT	CASSQMGQGYADTEAFF
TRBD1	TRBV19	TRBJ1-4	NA	TGTGCCAGTAGTGAGCGGACAGGGATGGGGGAAAAACTGTTTTTT	CASSERTGMGEKLFF
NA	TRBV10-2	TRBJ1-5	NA	TGCGCCAGCAGTGCTAGGAGGGGGGAGAGCAATCAGCCCCAGCATTTT	CASSARRGESNQPQHF
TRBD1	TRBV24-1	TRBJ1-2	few	TGTGCCACCAGTGACGGACAGGGAAGTAACTATGGCTACACCTTC	CATSDGQGSNYGYTF
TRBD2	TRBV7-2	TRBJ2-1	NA	TGTGCCAGCAGCGATCGTAGCGGGAGTGGTGAGCAGTTCTTC	CASSDRSGSGEQFF
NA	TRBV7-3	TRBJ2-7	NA	TGTGCCAGCGCGGGGGCCGAGCAGTACTTC	CASAGAEQYF
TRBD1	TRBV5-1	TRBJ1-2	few	TGCGCCAGCAGCACGGGGACAGCAGTCTATGGCTACACCTTC	CASSTGTAVYGYTF
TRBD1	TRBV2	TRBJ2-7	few	TGTGCCAGCAGGACAGGGGGCCACGAGCAGTACTTC	CASRTGGHEQYF
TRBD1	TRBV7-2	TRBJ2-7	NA	TGCGCCAGCAGCCGTGGGGGACAGGGGGCCAACGAGCAGTACTTC	CASSRGGQGANEQYF
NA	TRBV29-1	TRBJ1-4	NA	TGCAGCGTCGAAGAGGACCTCGGGGAAAAACTGTTTTTT	CSVEEDLGEKLFF
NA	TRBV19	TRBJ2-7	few	TGTGCCAGTTCGGGATTTGTCTACGAGCAGTACTTC	CASSGFVYEQYF
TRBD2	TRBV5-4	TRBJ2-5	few	TGTGCCAGCAGCTTGATGGTGTCTAGCGGGAGACAAGAGACCCAGTACTTC	CASSLMVSSGRQETQYF
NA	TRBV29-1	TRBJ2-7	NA	TGCAGCGCCATCAGTGAGGGAAACGAGCAGTACTTC	CSAISEGNEQYF
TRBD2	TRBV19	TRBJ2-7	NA	TGTGCCAGTAGCGATCCAGGGACTAGCGGTACCTACGAGCAGTACTTC	CASSDPGTSGTYEQYF
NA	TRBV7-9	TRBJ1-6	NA	TGTGCCGGCAGCTTTGGCCCTAATTCACCCCTCCACTTT	CAGSFGPNSPLHF
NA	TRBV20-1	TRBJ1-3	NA	TGCAGTGCTAGAGATATGACGGTCTCTGGAAACACCATATATTTT	CSARDMTVSGNTIYF
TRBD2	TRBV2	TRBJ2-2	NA	TGTGCCAGCAGGAGGGCTAGCGGGAGTGGGTACAATGAGCAGTTTTTT	CASRRASGSGYNEQFF
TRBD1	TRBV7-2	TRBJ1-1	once	TGTGCCAGCAGCCTCTCAGGGGGGGGAGGAAGGGAGACTGAAGCTTTCTTT	CASSLSGGGGRETEAFF
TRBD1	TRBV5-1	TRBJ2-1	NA	TGCGCCAGCAGCCCGACAGGGGATTTCTACAATGAGCAGTTCTTC	CASSPTGDFYNEQFF
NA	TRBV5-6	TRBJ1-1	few	TGTGCCAGCAGTCGGGTCTTAAGGGGGTTTAAGGCTGACACTGAAGCTTTCTTT	CASSRVLRGFKADTEAFF
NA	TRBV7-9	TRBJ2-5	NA	TGTGCCAGCAGCTTAACGTCTGCGGTCCAGGCGTTCCAAGAGACCCAGTACTTC	CASSLTSAVQAFQETQYF
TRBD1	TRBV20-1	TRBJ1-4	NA	TGCAGTGCTAGGGGGGACAGGAATGAAAAACTGTTTTTT	CSARGDRNEKLFF
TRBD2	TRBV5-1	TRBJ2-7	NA	TGCGCCAGCAGCTTTTCAGGACTAGCGGGAGGGCCCAGCTACGAGCAGTACTTC	CASSFSGLAGGPSYEQYF